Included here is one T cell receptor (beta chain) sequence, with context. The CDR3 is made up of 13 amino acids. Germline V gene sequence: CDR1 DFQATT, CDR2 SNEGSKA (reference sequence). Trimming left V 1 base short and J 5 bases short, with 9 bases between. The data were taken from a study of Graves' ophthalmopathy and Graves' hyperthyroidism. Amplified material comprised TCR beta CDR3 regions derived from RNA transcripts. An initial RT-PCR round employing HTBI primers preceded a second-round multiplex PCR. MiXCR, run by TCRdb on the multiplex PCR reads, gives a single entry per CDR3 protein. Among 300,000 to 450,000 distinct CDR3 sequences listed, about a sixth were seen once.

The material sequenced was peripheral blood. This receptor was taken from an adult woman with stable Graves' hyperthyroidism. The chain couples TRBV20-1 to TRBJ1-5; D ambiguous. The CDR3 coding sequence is TGCAGTGCTAGAGGCGGCTTGCATCAGCCCCAGCATTTT. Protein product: CSARGGLHQPQHF.